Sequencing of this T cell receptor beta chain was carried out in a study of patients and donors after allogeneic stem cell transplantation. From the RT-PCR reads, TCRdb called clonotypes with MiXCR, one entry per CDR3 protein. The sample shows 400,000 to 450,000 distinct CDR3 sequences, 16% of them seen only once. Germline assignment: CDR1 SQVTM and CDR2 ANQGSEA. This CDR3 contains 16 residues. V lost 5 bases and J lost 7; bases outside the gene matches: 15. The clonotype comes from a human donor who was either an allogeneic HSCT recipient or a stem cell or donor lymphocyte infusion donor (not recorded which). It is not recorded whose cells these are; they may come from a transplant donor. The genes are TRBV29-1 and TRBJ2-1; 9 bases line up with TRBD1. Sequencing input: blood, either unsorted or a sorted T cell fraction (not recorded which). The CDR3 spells CSVLPPWTGVGNEQFF. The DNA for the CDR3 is TGCAGCGTTCTCCCTCCCTGGACAGGGGTTGGGAATGAGCAGTTCTTC.